This T cell receptor beta chain was found in a study of T cell repertoires in cytomegalovirus infection. Via MiXCR, TCRdb re-called the reads, giving one row per CDR3 protein. The table lists about 140,000 distinct CDR3 sequences, roughly 6.5% of them singletons. V lost 6 bases to trimming and J lost 5 bases; unmatched junction nucleotides: 0. The CDR3 runs to 13 residues. At least ten counts were recorded for this clonotype. The clonotype originates from a human donor in good health (CMV status not recorded). Some clones in this sample may be carry-over from other donors' samples. The sample taken for sequencing was PBMCs. The V gene is TRBV12-3 or TRBV12-4, the J gene TRBJ2-2; TRBD1 aligns across 10 bases. The CDR3 region is CASRGQGTGELFF. The CDR3 DNA reads TGTGCCAGCAGGGGACAGGGGACCGGGGAGCTGTTTTTT.